Below are 5 T cell receptor beta chains sequenced from a single sample in a study of Ad26.COV2.S vaccination and SARS-CoV-2 variants. As to treatment: 15 to 20 received Ad26.COV2.S at low or high dose, single or two shots; about 5 received placebo; per-sample allocation not given. Specimens were obtained on day 63 following the first vaccine or placebo injection. Repertoires were generated with immunoSEQ multiplex PCR, while TCRdb's copy carries only in-frame clones and drops some. The table includes hundreds of thousands of clones, 80% to 90% detected once. Specimen: peripheral blood, collected in a trial of Ad26.COV2.S vaccine versus placebo. These receptors were obtained from a person aged 18 to 59 who received the Ad26.COV2.S COVID-19 vaccine or a placebo.

This sequence joins TRBV29-1 and TRBJ1-2; 7 bases fit TRBD1. Germline lookup yields CDR1 SQVTM and CDR2 ANQGSEA. CDR3 length: 13 amino acids. The junction had 12 bases not matched to a gene; V was cut back by 7 bases and J by 7 bases. The CDR3 coding sequence is TGCAGCGCTGGGCCTGAGGGGGCGCGTGGCTACACCTTC. Protein: CSAGPEGARGYTF.

The chain joins TRBV5-8 to TRBJ2-5; 13 bases agree with TRBD2. The V gene's germline CDR1 is SGHTS and CDR2 YDEGEE. This CDR3 is built from 15 residues. The J segment lost 1 base and the V segment lost 7 bases, leaving 4 bases of the junction unmatched. The CDR3 region has the DNA TGTGCCAGCTCACTAGCGGGAGGGCCCCAAGAGACCCAGTACTTC. This gives the protein CASSLAGGPQETQYF.

CDR3 nucleotides: TGTGCCTACTCAGTGGTCGGTGTGGGGACTGAAGCTTTCTTT. This gives the protein CAYSVVGVGTEAFF. The chain combines TRBV2 with TRBJ1-1, with D uncertain. CDR3 length equals 14 residues. The germline gives CDR1 SNHLY, CDR2 FYNNEI. V gave up 11 bases and J gave up 5 bases, with 21 bases separating them.

This rearrangement joins TRBV24-1 to TRBJ1-2; D call uncertain. The CDR3 is 12 residues long. Germline V CDR1 and CDR2: KGHDR, SFDVKD. Trimming took 5 bases from V and 4 from J, leaving 7 bases between them. In DNA, the CDR3 is TGTGCCACCAGTGCCCACGGCTATGGCTACACCTTC. As protein: CATSAHGYGYTF.

The J gene is TRBJ1-1, the V gene TRBV6-6; unclear D gene. This CDR3 spans 13 amino acids. V was pared by 6 bases and J by 4 bases, with 12 bases between. From germline, CDR1 is MNHNY and CDR2 SVGAGI (reference sequence). The CDR3 here is CASSYDIPTEAFF. In DNA form, the CDR3 reads TGTGCCAGCAGCTACGACATCCCCACTGAAGCTTTCTTT.